Listed here are 14 T cell receptor beta chains from one sample, sequenced in a study of blood T cells in healthy people across ages. A second PCR, run for about 6 to 11 cycles, used a sample-barcoded 5' primer plus a J-beta primer mix. TCRdb reprocessed the 5' RACE reads via MiXCR and lists one record per CDR3 protein. Here the sample spans 1,500,000 or so distinct CDR3 sequences, roughly 43% being singletons. The sequencing input was blood. All receptors derive from a woman younger than 30 in good health.

J is TRBJ2-7 and V is TRBV29-1, with 7 nucleotides matching TRBD1. Matching the DNA end better, TRBJ2-4 makes the J call doubtful. CDR1 is SQVTM and CDR2 is ANQGSEA in the germline V gene. This CDR3 has 12 amino acids. CDR3 region: CSAAPGGYIQYF. Written as DNA, the CDR3 is TGCAGCGCCGCCCCAGGGGGTTACATTCAGTACTTC.

A note on this clonotype: Germline is not matched at one junction end, which may reflect a read error. The chain combines TRBV4-3 with TRBJ2-4; D is tentatively TRBD1 or TRBD2 (5 bases each). The germline V gene has CDR1 LGHNA and CDR2 YSLEER. This CDR3 spans 14 amino acids. CDR3: CANSQGNSAQGQYF. CDR3 nucleotide sequence: TGCGCCAACAGCCAAGGAAATAGCGCGCAGGGCCAGTACTTC.

This chain uses TRBV20-1 with TRBJ1-2; D not certain. V was pared by 0 bases and J by 2 bases, with 10 bases between. Germline V gene lookup returns CDR1 DFQATT and CDR2 SNEGSKA (reference sequence). This CDR3 spans 14 amino acids. The CDR3 sequence: CSARDHFMNYGYTF. The DNA for the CDR3 is TGCAGTGCTAGAGATCATTTCATGAACTATGGCTACACCTTC.

J is TRBJ2-2 and V is TRBV11-2, with 12 bases fitting TRBD2. This CDR3 region has 16 residues. V shed 5 bases, J shed 4 bases, and the junction held 5 bases outside the gene matches. Germline loops: CDR1 SGHAT, CDR2 FQNNGV. CDR3 nucleotides: TGTGCCAGCAGCACACGACTAGCGGGGGTCACCGGGGAGCTGTTTTTT. This translates into CASSTRLAGVTGELFF.

This clonotype was detected only once. The rearrangement uses TRBV7-2 and TRBJ1-2, with D perhaps matching TRBD1 (5 bases). V was clipped by 3 bases and J by 7 bases, with 12 bases between them. The germline V gene has CDR1 SGHTA and CDR2 FQGNSA. The CDR3 runs to 13 residues. DNA of the CDR3: TGTGCCAGCAGCTTGTCCAGGGAACGTGGCTACACCTTC. Its translation: CASSLSRERGYTF. Full variable domain (remainder filled in from reference TRBV7-2 and TRBJ1-2): GAGVSQSPSNKVTEKGKDVELRCDPISGHTALYWYRQSLGQGLEFLIYFQGNSAPDKSGLPSDRFSAERTGGSVSTLTIQRTQQEDSAVYLCASSLSRERGYTFGSGTRLTVV.

V gene TRBV3-1 combines with J gene TRBJ1-2; possibly TRBD1 for D (6 bases). Trimming took off 1 base at V and 4 bases at J, with 10 bases between the two ends. The germline CDR1 and CDR2 sequences are LGHDT and YNNKEL (reference sequence). The CDR3 extends over 14 amino acids. The CDR3 protein is CASSQVSGVYGYTF. DNA of the CDR3: TGTGCCAGCAGCCAAGTGTCAGGGGTCTATGGCTACACCTTC.

This clonotype was found a few times. V and J are TRBV27 and TRBJ1-2; 11 nucleotides line up with TRBD1. With V trimmed by 3 bases and J by 4 bases, 4 bases remained unmatched. The CDR3 length is 15 residues. The germline V gene encodes CDR1 MNHEY and CDR2 SMNVEV (reference sequence). Here the CDR3 reads CASSFTGQGVYGYTF. CDR3 DNA sequence: TGTGCCAGCAGTTTTACGGGACAGGGGGTCTATGGCTACACCTTC.

The J gene is TRBJ1-2, the V gene TRBV6-5; no definite D call. CDR3 size: 15 residues. The germline V and J ends were trimmed by 2 bases and 4 bases, with 14 bases remaining between them. The germline gives CDR1 MNHEY, CDR2 SVGAGI. The DNA of the CDR3 is TGTGCCAGCAGTTACGAAGTCGGGGTGGGCTATGGCTACACCTTC. This encodes CASSYEVGVGYGYTF.

The rearrangement links TRBV6-2 or TRBV6-3 to TRBJ1-1; D call uncertain. In germline, CDR1 is MNHEY, CDR2 SVGEGT. The CDR3 covers 17 residues. V was pared by 0 bases and J by 0 bases, with 14 bases between. This CDR3 reads CASSYSTFAKMNTEAFF. In DNA, the CDR3 is TGTGCCAGCAGTTACTCGACGTTTGCGAAAATGAACACTGAAGCTTTCTTT.

The gene calls are TRBV7-2 and TRBJ2-7, with a tentative D call TRBD1 (5 bases). The CDR3 is 13 amino acids. Germline CDR1 and CDR2: SGHTA and FQGNSA. The ends were cut back, 1 base at V and 7 bases at J, with 11 bases in the middle. CDR3: CASSLEESGEQYF. CDR3 sequence (DNA): TGTGCCAGCAGCTTAGAGGAGTCAGGGGAGCAGTACTTC.

The chain is built from TRBV5-5 and TRBJ1-2, with D possibly matching TRBD1 (6 bases). Between the trimmed V and J ends, which lost 0 bases and 3 bases, there was a span of 9 bases. CDR3 length: 14 amino acids. CDR1 and CDR2 from the germline V gene are SGHKS and YYEKEE (reference sequence). The CDR3 DNA reads as TGTGCCAGCAGCTTGGGGGACACCTACTATGGCTACACCTTC. Its translation: CASSLGDTYYGYTF.

The chain recombines TRBV7-2 with TRBJ2-1; D not resolved. Germline V lookup: CDR1 SGHTA, CDR2 FQGNSA. The V end lost 3 bases, the J end lost 6 bases, and 12 bases lay between the germline ends. CDR3 length: 14 residues. DNA for the CDR3: TGTGCCAGCAGCTTCCGAGGCCTCCGCAATGAGCAGTTCTTC. Translated: CASSFRGLRNEQFF.

The chain combines TRBV9 with TRBJ2-5; TRBD1 agrees at 9 bases. Germline trimming cut 3 bases from V and 7 bases from J; bases unmatched to any gene: 16. Per the germline V gene, CDR1 is SGDLS and CDR2 is YYNGEE. CDR3 length equals 17 residues. The CDR3 coding sequence is TGTGCCAGCAGCGCGTCTCGGACAGGGGTCCAAACGGGGACCCAGTACTTC. Translating it yields CASSASRTGVQTGTQYF.

The chain joins TRBV20-1 to TRBJ2-7; TRBD2 matches at 9 bases. After removal of 3 bases from V and 7 bases from J, the junction contained 16 bases not matched to a gene. The CDR3 contains 16 residues. Germline CDR1 reads DFQATT; CDR2 reads SNEGSKA (reference sequence). CDR3 coding DNA: TGCAGTGCTAGTGCCATAGCGGGGGCCTTCTACAATGAGCAGTACTTC. As protein: CSASAIAGAFYNEQYF.